The following is a TCR beta chain sequence with its context. Its antigen is not identified. The sample is drawn from a study of cytomegalovirus exposure and HLA in healthy donors. Study-wide results and caveats: For most subjects, TCR beta sequences were reported to predict HLA-A and HLA-B alleles with accuracy. The study dropped some indistinguishable V segments, TRBV6-2 and TRBV6-3 among them. TCR beta sequences numbering roughly 18,000 were associated with HLA alleles at 0.05 false discovery rate in a later analysis.

The V segment lost 5 bases and the J segment 4 bases; nucleotides outside the gene matches: 9. CDR1 and CDR2 (germline): SEHNR, FQNEAQ (reference sequence). This CDR3 is built from 15 residues. The PCR ran on 60 Vbeta and 13 Jbeta primers. Some clones are missing from TCRdb's copy, which holds only in-frame ones; the method was immunoSEQ multiplex PCR. The data show a few hundred thousand clones, roughly four fifths seen once. The chain recombines TRBV7-9 with TRBJ2-5, with 8 bases identical to TRBD2. This receptor was obtained from a girl between 2 and 10 years old in good health and CMV-seronegative. Sequencing used PBMCs. The CDR3 loop reads CASSQTGGAIETQYF. The CDR3 DNA is TGTGCCAGCAGCCAGACCGGGGGGGCCATAGAGACCCAGTACTTC.